The source of this TCR beta chain is a study of identical twins. Germline V lookup: CDR1 DFQATT, CDR2 SNEGSKA (reference sequence). The CDR3 sequence is 15 residues long. Trimming removed 3 bases at V and 0 bases at J, with 13 bases between. To note about this clonotype: The antigen is not known.

Study findings and constraints: Donors were not followed over many years; analysis was cross-sectional.

TCRdb independently ran MiXCR on the 5' RACE reads; one entry per CDR3 protein. The sample has 500,000 or so distinct CDR3 sequences, about 13% seen once. These records were also assigned to another study, of yellow fever vaccine responses in identical twins.

This TCR came from a woman between 18 and 29 years old in good health. The chain is built from TRBV20-1 and TRBJ2-3; TRBD2 is a possible D gene (5 bases). The specimen was CD4+ T cells sorted from blood. Here the CDR3 DNA reads TGCAGTGCTAGCCAGAGGACTCACAGCACAGATACGCAGTATTTT. It specifies CSASQRTHSTDTQYF.